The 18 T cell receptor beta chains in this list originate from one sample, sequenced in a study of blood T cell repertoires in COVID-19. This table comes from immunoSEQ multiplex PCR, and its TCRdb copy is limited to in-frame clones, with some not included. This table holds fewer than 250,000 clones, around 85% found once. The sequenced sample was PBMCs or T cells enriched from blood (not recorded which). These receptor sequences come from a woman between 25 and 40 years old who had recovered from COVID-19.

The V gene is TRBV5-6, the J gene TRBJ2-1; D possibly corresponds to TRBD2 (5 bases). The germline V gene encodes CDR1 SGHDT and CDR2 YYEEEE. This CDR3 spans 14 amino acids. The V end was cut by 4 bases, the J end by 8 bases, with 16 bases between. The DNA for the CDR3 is TGTGCCAGCAGCCTAGGGAGTCCTAGCTATGAGCAGTTCTTC. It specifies CASSLGSPSYEQFF.

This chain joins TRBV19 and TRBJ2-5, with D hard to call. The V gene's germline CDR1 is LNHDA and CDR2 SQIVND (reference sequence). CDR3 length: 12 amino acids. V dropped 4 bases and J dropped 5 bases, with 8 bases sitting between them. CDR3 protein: CASSSAVETQYF. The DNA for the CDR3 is TGTGCCAGTAGTAGCGCGGTGGAGACCCAGTACTTC.

This chain's CDR3 is CASSIGGYEQYV. The CDR3 DNA reads as TGTGCCAGCAGCATCGGGGGATACGAGCAGTACGTC. The rearrangement joins TRBV7-9 to TRBJ2-7; TRBD2 is a possible D gene (6 bases). V lost 5 bases, J lost 4 bases, and 9 bases lay in between. CDR3 length: 12 residues. Looked up from germline, CDR1 is SEHNR and CDR2 is FQNEAQ (reference sequence).

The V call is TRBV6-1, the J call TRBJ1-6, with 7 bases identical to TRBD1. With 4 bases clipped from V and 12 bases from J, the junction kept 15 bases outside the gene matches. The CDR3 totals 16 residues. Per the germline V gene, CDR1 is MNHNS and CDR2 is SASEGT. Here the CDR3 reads CASSGPDRVTLRPLHF. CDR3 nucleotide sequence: TGTGCCAGCAGTGGACCCGACAGGGTGACGTTAAGACCCCTCCACTTT.

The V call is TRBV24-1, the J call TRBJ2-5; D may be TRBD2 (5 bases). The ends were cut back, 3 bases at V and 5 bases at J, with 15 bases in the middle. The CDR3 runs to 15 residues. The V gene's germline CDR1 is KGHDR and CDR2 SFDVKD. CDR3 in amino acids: CATSDTTGLWETQYF. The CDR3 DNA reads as TGTGCCACCAGTGATACCACTGGACTGTGGGAGACCCAGTACTTC.

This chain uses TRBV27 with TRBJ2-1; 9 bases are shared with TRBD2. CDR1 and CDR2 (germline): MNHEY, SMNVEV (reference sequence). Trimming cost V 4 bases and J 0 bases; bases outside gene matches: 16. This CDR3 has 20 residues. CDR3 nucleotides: TGTGCCAGCAGTTCCCCGGGTATTAGCGGGGGCCGAAGCTCCTACAATGAGCAGTTCTTC. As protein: CASSSPGISGGRSSYNEQFF.

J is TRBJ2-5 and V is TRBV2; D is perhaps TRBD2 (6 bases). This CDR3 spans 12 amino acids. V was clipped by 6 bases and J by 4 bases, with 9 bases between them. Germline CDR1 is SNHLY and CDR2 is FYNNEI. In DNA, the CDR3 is TGTGCCAGCAGGGGGGGAGGAGAGACCCAGTACTTC. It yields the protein CASRGGGETQYF. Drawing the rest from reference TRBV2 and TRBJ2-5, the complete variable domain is EPEVTQTPSHQVTQMGQEVILRCVPISNHLYFYWYRQILGQKVEFLVSFYNNEISEKSEIFDDQFSVERPDGSNFTLKIRSTKLEDSAMYFCASRGGGETQYFGPGTRLLVL.

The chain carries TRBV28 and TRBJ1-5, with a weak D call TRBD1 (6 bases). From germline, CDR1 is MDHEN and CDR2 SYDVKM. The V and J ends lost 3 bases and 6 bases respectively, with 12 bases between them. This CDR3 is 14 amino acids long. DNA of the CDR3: TGTGCCAGCAGTTTTATCAGGGGCGTTCAGCCCCAGCATTTT. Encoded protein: CASSFIRGVQPQHF.

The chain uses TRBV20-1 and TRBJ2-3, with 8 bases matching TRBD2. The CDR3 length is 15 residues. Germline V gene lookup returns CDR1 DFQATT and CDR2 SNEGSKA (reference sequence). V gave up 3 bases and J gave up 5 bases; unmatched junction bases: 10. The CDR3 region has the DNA TGCAGTGCTAGTGGGTTTAGCGGGACGGAAGATACGCAGTATTTT. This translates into CSASGFSGTEDTQYF.

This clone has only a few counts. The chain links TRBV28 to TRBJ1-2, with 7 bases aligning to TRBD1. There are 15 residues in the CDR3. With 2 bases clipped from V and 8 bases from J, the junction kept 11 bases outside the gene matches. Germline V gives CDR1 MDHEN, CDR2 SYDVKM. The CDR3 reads CASSLQGGQGHGYTF. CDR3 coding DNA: TGTGCCAGCAGTTTACAGGGGGGTCAGGGACACGGCTACACCTTC.

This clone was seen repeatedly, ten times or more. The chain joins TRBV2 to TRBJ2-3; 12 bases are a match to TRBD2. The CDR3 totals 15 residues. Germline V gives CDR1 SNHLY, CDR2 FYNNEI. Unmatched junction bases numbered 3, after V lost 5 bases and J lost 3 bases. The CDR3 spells CASSFGLAGTDTQYF. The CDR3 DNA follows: TGTGCCAGCAGTTTCGGACTAGCGGGGACAGATACGCAGTATTTT. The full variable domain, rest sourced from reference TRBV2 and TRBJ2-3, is EPEVTQTPSHQVTQMGQEVILRCVPISNHLYFYWYRQILGQKVEFLVSFYNNEISEKSEIFDDQFSVERPDGSNFTLKIRSTKLEDSAMYFCASSFGLAGTDTQYFGPGTRLTVL.

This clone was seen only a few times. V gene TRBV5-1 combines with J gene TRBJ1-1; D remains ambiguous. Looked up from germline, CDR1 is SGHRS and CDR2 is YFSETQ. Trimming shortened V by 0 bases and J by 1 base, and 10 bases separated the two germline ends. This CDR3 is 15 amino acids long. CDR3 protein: CASSLALRRNTEAFF. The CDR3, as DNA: TGCGCCAGCAGCTTGGCCTTGCGTAGGAACACTGAAGCTTTCTTT.

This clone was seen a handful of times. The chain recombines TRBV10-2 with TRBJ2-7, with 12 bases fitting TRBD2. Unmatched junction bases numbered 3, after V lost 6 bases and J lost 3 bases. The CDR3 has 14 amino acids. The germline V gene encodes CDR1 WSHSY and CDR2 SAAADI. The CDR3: CASRPGLAGYEQYF. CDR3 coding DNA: TGCGCCAGCAGGCCGGGACTAGCGGGCTACGAGCAGTACTTC.

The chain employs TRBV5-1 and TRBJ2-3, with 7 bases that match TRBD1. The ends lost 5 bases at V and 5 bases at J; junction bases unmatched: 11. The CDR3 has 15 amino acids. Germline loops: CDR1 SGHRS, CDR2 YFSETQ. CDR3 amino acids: CASRMDRTPGDTQYF. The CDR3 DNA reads TGCGCCAGCAGGATGGACAGGACCCCAGGAGATACGCAGTATTTT.

Written as DNA, the CDR3 is TGTGCCAGCAGTTCCCCAGGTTCAACTAATGAAAAACTGTTTTTT. As protein: CASSSPGSTNEKLFF. The chain links TRBV28 to TRBJ1-4; D is uncertain. Germline CDR1 reads MDHEN; CDR2 reads SYDVKM. This CDR3 contains 15 residues. Between the trimmed V and J ends, which lost 4 bases and 0 bases, there was a span of 9 bases.

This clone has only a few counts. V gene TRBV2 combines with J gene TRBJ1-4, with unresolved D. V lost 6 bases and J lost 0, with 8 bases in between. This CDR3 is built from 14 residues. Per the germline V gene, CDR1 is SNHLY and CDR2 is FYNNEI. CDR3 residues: CASRRGTTNEKLFF. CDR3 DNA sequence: TGTGCCAGCAGGCGCGGGACAACTAATGAAAAACTGTTTTTT.

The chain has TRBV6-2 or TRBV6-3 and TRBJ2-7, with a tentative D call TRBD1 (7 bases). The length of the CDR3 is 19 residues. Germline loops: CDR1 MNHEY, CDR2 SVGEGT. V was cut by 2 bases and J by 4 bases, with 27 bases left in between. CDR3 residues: CASSYTVQGRRVLVYEQYF. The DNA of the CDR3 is TGTGCCAGCAGTTACACTGTACAGGGGAGGCGTGTCCTTGTGTACGAGCAGTACTTC.

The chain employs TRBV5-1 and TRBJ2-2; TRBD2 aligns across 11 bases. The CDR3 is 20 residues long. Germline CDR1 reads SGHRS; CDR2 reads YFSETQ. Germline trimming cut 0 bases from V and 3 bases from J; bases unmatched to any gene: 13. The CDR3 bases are TGCGCCAGCAGCTTGGGGACCCTCCTACTAGCGGGAGTAGACACCGGGGAGCTGTTTTTT. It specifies CASSLGTLLLAGVDTGELFF.